This passage covers 18 T cell receptor beta chains from one sample sequenced in a study of blood T cells in healthy people across ages. It was with a sample-barcoded 5' primer and a J-beta primer mix that a second PCR of roughly 6 to 11 cycles was run. TCRdb independently ran MiXCR on the 5' RACE reads; one entry per CDR3 protein. The sample holds about 1.5 million distinct CDR3 sequences; roughly 43% are singletons and the top ten take under 5%. Sequences were obtained from blood. All receptors derive from a woman under 30 in good health.

The chain couples TRBV25-1 to TRBJ2-3, with no clear D. The germline V and J ends were trimmed by 0 bases and 5 bases, with 9 bases remaining between them. Germline V lookup: CDR1 MGHDK, CDR2 SYGVNS. CDR3 length: 14 amino acids. The CDR3 reads CASSEYRRQDTQYF. The DNA for the CDR3 is TGTGCCAGCAGTGAATACCGCCGCCAAGATACGCAGTATTTT.

The chain joins TRBV6-5 to TRBJ2-7; perhaps TRBD1 as D (5 bases). The V gene lost 2 bases and the J gene lost 6 bases, with 11 bases spanning the gap. The CDR3 runs 13 residues. The germline gives CDR1 MNHEY, CDR2 SVGAGI. The CDR3 nucleotides are TGTGCCAGCAGTTACGCGCCAGGGATCGAGCAGTACTTC. Its translation: CASSYAPGIEQYF.

This chain connects TRBV6-9 to TRBJ2-7; TRBD1 aligns across 8 bases. The germline CDR1 and CDR2 sequences are MNHGY and SVAAGI. This CDR3 comprises 16 residues. V shed 6 bases, J shed 7 bases, and the junction held 17 bases outside the gene matches. CDR3 sequence: CASSPQLTGVNGEQYF. CDR3 nucleotides: TGTGCCAGCAGCCCTCAGCTGACAGGGGTTAACGGGGAGCAGTACTTC.

This clonotype has a handful of counts. The chain couples TRBV29-1 to TRBJ2-1; the match to TRBD2 covers 8 bases. Germline loops: CDR1 SQVTM, CDR2 ANQGSEA. This CDR3 has 15 residues. Unmatched junction bases numbered 8, after V lost 7 bases and J lost 0 bases. As DNA, the CDR3 is TGCAGCGCCCAACTAGCGGTACGCTCCTACAATGAGCAGTTCTTC. Amino acid sequence: CSAQLAVRSYNEQFF.

The rearrangement links TRBV20-1 to TRBJ2-5; 13 bases match TRBD2. Looked up from germline, CDR1 is DFQATT and CDR2 is SNEGSKA (reference sequence). The CDR3 has 14 residues. Trimming at V came to 5 bases and at J to 4 bases, leaving 4 bases not matched to a gene. As DNA, the CDR3 is TGCAGTGCTTCCGGACTAGCGGGAGTAGAGACCCAGTACTTC. This encodes CSASGLAGVETQYF.

Details on this clonotype: One end of the junction varies from germline; a read error may be responsible. J is TRBJ1-5 and V is TRBV12-3 or TRBV12-4; D not certain. This CDR3 has 14 amino acids. Written as DNA, the CDR3 is TGTGCCAACAGTTACCCCGGGAACAATCAGCCCCAGCATTTT. It specifies CANSYPGNNQPQHF.

The chain has TRBV28 and TRBJ2-7; D unresolved. V was trimmed by 2 bases and J by 5 bases, leaving 10 bases between them. Germline lookup yields CDR1 MDHEN and CDR2 SYDVKM. The CDR3 is made up of 13 amino acids. In nucleotides, the CDR3 is TGTGCCAGCAGTTTACGGGCCTTCCACGAGCAGTACTTC. Translating it yields CASSLRAFHEQYF.

This clonotype appeared a few times. The chain has TRBV28 and TRBJ2-1; 7 positions match TRBD2. This CDR3 has 15 amino acids. The junction had 10 bases not matched to a gene; V was cut back by 4 bases and J by 7 bases. CDR1 and CDR2 (germline): MDHEN, SYDVKM. CDR3 nucleotides: TGTGCCAGCAGTTCCGCGGGAGCATTATATAATGAGCAGTTCTTC. The encoded protein is CASSSAGALYNEQFF.

There are a few counts of this clonotype. The CDR3 reads CASSQTQIRSTSGRDTQYF. CDR3 DNA: TGCGCCAGCAGCCAAACCCAAATCCGATCGACTAGCGGGAGGGATACGCAGTATTTT. The chain couples TRBV4-1 to TRBJ2-3, with 13 positions matching TRBD2. V trimming: 2 bases; J trimming: 6 bases; junction bases outside the gene matches: 14. The germline CDR1 and CDR2 sequences are MGHRA and YSYEKL. This CDR3 has 19 amino acids.

The chain links TRBV10-3 to TRBJ1-2; 8 nucleotides align to TRBD1. The trim removed 6 bases at V and 2 bases at J, leaving 5 bases unmatched. The CDR3 is 14 amino acids. The germline V gene has CDR1 ENHRY and CDR2 SYGVKD. The CDR3 sequence is CAIRQGGENYGYTF. As DNA, the CDR3 is TGTGCCATCAGACAGGGGGGAGAAAACTATGGCTACACCTTC.

This clonotype was counted a few times. The chain joins TRBV28 to TRBJ2-1; D is undetermined. V gave up 1 base and J gave up 4 bases, with 11 bases separating them. The CDR3 totals 15 residues. CDR1 and CDR2 from the germline V gene are MDHEN and SYDVKM. CDR3 region: CASSLLYAKYNEQFF. In nucleotides, the CDR3 is TGTGCCAGCAGTTTATTGTACGCAAAGTACAATGAGCAGTTCTTC.

The chain carries TRBV4-1 and TRBJ2-5, with 7 bases fitting TRBD2. CDR1 and CDR2 from the germline V gene are MGHRA and YSYEKL. The CDR3 is 15 residues long. The V segment lost 2 bases and the J segment 11 bases; nucleotides outside the gene matches: 14. This chain's CDR3 is CASSQLSGDYNEQYF. DNA for the CDR3: TGCGCCAGCAGCCAACTAAGCGGGGATTACAATGAGCAGTACTTC.

This clonotype was detected ten times or more. This chain joins TRBV6-6 and TRBJ1-2; D is uncertain. The V gene lost 2 bases and the J gene lost 4 bases, with 2 bases spanning the gap. Germline CDR1 and CDR2: MNHNY and SVGAGI (reference sequence). The length of the CDR3 is 11 residues. The CDR3 loop is CASSYVYGYTF. CDR3 DNA sequence: TGTGCCAGCAGTTACGTCTATGGCTACACCTTC.

As regards this clonotype: The germline gene is not matched at one end of the junction; a read error may be the cause. V usage is TRBV6-6 and J usage is TRBJ2-1; D remains ambiguous. The CDR3 consists of 11 residues. Germline V gene data show CDR1 as MNHNY and CDR2 as SVGAGI (reference sequence). Here the CDR3 reads CASIRNKEQFF. The DNA for the CDR3 is TGTGCCAGCATTAGAAACAAAGAGCAGTTCTTC.

Note on this clonotype: Germline is not matched at one junction end, which may reflect a read error. The genes are TRBV10-2 and TRBJ2-1; D not certain. The CDR3 length is 13 residues. The germline gives CDR1 WSHSY, CDR2 SAAADI. The CDR3 DNA reads as TGCGCCAGCACTACTTTCTCCTACAATAAGCAGTTCTTC. This gives the protein CASTTFSYNKQFF.

This clonotype has a single count. This chain connects TRBV9 to TRBJ1-2; 7 nucleotides line up with TRBD1. After removal of 4 bases from V and 4 bases from J, the junction contained 10 bases not matched to a gene. Germline assignment: CDR1 SGDLS and CDR2 YYNGEE. The CDR3 runs 15 residues. CDR3 sequence reads: CASSPQTGSLYGYTF. Here the CDR3 DNA reads TGTGCCAGCAGCCCCCAGACAGGGTCCCTCTATGGCTACACCTTC.

The genes are TRBV29-1 and TRBJ2-1, with TRBD2 matching 15 bases. The ends lost 5 bases at V and 2 bases at J; junction bases unmatched: 7. Germline lookup yields CDR1 SQVTM and CDR2 ANQGSEA. This CDR3 comprises 17 residues. The CDR3 DNA follows: TGCAGCGTTCTCGGGACTAGCGGGGGGATAACCTACAATGAGCAGTTCTTC. This sequence encodes CSVLGTSGGITYNEQFF.

V and J are TRBV6-5 and TRBJ2-5, with 15 bases that match TRBD2. V shed 8 bases and J 9 bases; nucleotides not matched to a gene: 13. Germline CDR1 MNHEY, CDR2 SVGAGI. The CDR3 runs to 16 residues. CDR3 amino acids: CASGSPGTSGGSAQYF. In nucleotides, the CDR3 is TGTGCCAGCGGATCCCCAGGGACTAGCGGGGGGTCGGCCCAGTACTTC.